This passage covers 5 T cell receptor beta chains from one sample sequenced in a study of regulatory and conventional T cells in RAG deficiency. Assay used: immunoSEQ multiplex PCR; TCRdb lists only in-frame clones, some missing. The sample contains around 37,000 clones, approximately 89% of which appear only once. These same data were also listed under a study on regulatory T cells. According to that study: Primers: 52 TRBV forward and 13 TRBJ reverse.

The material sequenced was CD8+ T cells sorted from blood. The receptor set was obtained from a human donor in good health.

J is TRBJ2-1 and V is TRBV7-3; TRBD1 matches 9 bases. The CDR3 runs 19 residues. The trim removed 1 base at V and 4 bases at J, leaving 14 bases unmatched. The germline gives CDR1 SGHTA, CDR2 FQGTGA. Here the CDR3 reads CASSLNRPLHRGRYNEQFF. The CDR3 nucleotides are TGTGCCAGCAGCTTAAATAGACCTCTGCACAGGGGGCGATACAATGAGCAGTTCTTC.

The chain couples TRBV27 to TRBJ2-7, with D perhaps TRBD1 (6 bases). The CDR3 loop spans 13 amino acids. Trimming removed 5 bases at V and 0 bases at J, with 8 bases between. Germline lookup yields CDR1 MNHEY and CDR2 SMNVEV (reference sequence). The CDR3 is CASSAGVSYEQYF. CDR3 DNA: TGTGCCAGCAGTGCAGGGGTCTCCTACGAGCAGTACTTC.

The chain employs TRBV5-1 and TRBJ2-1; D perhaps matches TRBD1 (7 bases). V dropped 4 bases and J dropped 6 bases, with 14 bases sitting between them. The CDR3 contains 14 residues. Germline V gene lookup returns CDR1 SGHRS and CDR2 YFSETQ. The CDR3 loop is CASSMGQRANEQFF. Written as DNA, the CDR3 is TGCGCCAGCAGCATGGGACAGCGGGCCAATGAGCAGTTCTTC.

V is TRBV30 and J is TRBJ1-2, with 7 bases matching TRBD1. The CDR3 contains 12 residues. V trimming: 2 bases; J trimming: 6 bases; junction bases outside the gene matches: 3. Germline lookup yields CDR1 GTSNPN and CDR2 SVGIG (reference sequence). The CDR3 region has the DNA TGTGCCTGGAGTCGACAGGGTAATGGCTACACCTTC. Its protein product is CAWSRQGNGYTF.

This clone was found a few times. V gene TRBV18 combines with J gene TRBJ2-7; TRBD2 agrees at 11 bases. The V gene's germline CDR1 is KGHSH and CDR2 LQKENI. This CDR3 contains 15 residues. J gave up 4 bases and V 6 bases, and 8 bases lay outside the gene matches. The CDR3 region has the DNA TGTGCCAGCTCCCATACTAGCGGGAGAGTTTACGAGCAGTACTTC. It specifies CASSHTSGRVYEQYF.